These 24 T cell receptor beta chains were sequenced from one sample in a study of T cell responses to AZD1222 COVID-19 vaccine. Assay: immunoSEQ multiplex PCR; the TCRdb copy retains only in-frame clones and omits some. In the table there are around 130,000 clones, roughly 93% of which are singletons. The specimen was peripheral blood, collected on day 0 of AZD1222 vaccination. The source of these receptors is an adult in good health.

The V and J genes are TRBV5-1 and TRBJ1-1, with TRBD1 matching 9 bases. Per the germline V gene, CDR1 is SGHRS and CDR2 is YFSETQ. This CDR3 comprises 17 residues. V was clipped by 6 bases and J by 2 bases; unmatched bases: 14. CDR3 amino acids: CASTIWGTGRSNTEAFF. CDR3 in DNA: TGCGCCAGCACCATTTGGGGGACAGGGAGGTCTAACACTGAAGCTTTCTTT.

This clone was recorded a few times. CDR3 region: CASSPQPRGDGYGYTF. CDR3 nucleotide sequence: TGTGCCAGCAGCCCCCAACCGAGGGGGGACGGCTATGGCTACACCTTC. The chain combines TRBV9 with TRBJ1-2; a possible D gene is TRBD1 (6 bases). The V gene's germline CDR1 is SGDLS and CDR2 YYNGEE. With 4 bases removed from V and 4 bases from J, the gap between germline ends came to 20 bases. This CDR3 is built from 16 residues. Full variable domain (missing parts from reference TRBV9 and TRBJ1-2): DSGVTQTPKHLITATGQRVTLRCSPRSGDLSVYWYQQSLDQGLQFLIQYYNGEERAKGNILERFSAQQFPDLHSELNLSSLELGDSALYFCASSPQPRGDGYGYTFGSGTRLTVV.

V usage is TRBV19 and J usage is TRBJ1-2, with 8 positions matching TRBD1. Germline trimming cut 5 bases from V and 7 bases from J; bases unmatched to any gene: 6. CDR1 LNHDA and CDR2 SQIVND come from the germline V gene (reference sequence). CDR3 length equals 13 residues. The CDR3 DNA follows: TGTGCCAGTAGTCTCACGGACAGGGCTGGCTACACCTTC. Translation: CASSLTDRAGYTF. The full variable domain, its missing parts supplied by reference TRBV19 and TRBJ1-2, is DGGITQSPKYLFRKEGQNVTLSCEQNLNHDAMYWYRQDPGQGLRLIYYSQIVNDFQKGDIAEGYSVSREKKESFPLTVTSAQKNPTAFYLCASSLTDRAGYTFGSGTRLTVV.

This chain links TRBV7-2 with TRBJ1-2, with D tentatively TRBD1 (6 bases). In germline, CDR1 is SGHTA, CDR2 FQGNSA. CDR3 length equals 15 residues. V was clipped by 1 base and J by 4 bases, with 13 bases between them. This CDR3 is CASSLDGGRVYGYTF. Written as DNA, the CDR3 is TGTGCCAGCAGCTTAGATGGGGGGCGAGTCTATGGCTACACCTTC.

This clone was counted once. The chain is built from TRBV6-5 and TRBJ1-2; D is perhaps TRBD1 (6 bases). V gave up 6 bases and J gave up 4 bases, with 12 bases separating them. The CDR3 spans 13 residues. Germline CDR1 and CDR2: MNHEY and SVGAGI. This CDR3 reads CASRSSGAYGYTF. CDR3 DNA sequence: TGTGCCAGCAGGTCTTCGGGGGCCTATGGCTACACCTTC.

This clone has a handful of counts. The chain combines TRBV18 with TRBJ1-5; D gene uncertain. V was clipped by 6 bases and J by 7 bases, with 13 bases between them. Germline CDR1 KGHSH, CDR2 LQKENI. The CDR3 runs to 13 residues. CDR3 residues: CASSGGVEQPQHF. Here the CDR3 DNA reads TGTGCCAGCTCGGGCGGGGTGGAACAGCCCCAGCATTTT.

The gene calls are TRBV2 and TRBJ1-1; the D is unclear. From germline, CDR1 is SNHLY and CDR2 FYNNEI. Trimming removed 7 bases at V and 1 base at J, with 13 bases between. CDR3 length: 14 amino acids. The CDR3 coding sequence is TGTGCCAGCATAGAACGCGGTTGGAACACTGAAGCTTTCTTT. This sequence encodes CASIERGWNTEAFF.

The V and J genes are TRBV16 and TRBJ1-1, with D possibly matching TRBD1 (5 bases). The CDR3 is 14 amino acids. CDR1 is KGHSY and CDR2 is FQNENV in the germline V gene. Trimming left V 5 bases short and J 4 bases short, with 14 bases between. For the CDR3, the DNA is TGTGCCAGCAGCTGGGACCTGGGAATCACTGAAGCTTTCTTT. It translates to CASSWDLGITEAFF. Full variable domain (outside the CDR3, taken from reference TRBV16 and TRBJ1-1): GEEVAQTPKHLVRGEGQKAKLYCAPIKGHSYVFWYQQVLKNEFKFLISFQNENVFDETGMPKERFSAKCLPNSPCSLEIQATKLEDSAVYFCASSWDLGITEAFFGQGTRLTVV.

The CDR3 DNA reads as TGTGCCAGCAGCTTAGATAGTAGCGGGGAGCTGTTTTTT. Translated: CASSLDSSGELFF. This sequence joins TRBV7-2 and TRBJ2-2; D is undetermined. The germline V and J ends were trimmed by 1 base and 7 bases, with 7 bases remaining between them. Germline V gene data show CDR1 as SGHTA and CDR2 as FQGNSA. The CDR3 totals 13 residues.

Here the CDR3 reads CASSLRRSSGPPAPDTQYF. Here the CDR3 DNA reads TGTGCCAGCAGCTTAAGGAGGAGTAGCGGACCTCCCGCACCAGATACGCAGTATTTT. The chain carries TRBV7-2 and TRBJ2-3; maybe TRBD2 (6 bases). Trimming left V 2 bases short and J 4 bases short, with 25 bases between. CDR1 and CDR2 (germline): SGHTA, FQGNSA. This CDR3 contains 19 residues.

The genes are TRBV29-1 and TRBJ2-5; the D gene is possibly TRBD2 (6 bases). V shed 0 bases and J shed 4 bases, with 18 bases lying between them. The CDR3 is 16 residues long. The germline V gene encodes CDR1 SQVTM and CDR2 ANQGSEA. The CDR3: CSVEDEGGMVGETQYF. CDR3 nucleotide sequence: TGCAGCGTTGAAGATGAGGGCGGGATGGTGGGAGAGACCCAGTACTTC.

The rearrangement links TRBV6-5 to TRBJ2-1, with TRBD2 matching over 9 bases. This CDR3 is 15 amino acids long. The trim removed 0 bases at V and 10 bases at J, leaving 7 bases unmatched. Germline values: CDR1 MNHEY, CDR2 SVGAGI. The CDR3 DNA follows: TGTGCCAGCAGTTACTCTGGCGGGAGGGCCAAAGAGCAGTTCTTC. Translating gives CASSYSGGRAKEQFF.

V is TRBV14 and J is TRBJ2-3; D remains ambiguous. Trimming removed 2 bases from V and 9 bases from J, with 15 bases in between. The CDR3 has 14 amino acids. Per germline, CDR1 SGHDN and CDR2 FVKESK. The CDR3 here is CASSQWMDPVTQYF. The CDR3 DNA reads TGTGCCAGCAGCCAATGGATGGACCCCGTGACGCAGTATTTT.

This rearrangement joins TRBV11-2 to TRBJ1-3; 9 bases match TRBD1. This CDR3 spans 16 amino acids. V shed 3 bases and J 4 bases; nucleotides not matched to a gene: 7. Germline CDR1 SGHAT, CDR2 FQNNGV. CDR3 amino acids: CASSFPGQGYGNTIYF. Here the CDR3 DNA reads TGTGCCAGCAGCTTCCCGGGACAGGGCTACGGAAACACCATATATTTT.

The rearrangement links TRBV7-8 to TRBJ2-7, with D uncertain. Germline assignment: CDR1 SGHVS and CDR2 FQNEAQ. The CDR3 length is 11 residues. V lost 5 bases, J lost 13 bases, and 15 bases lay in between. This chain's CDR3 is CASSQLSETYF. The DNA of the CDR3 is TGTGCCAGCAGCCAGCTAAGCGAGACCTACTTC.

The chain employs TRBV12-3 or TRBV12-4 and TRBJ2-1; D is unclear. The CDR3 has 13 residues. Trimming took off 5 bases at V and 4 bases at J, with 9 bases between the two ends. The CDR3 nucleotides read TGTGCCAGCAGTCCGAAGACTTACAATGAGCAGTTCTTC. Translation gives CASSPKTYNEQFF.

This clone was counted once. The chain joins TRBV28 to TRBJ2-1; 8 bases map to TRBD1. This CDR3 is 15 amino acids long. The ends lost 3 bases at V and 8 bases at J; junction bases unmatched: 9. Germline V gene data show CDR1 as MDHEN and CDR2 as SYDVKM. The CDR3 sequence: CASSFRDRPTHEQFF. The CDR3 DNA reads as TGTGCCAGCAGTTTCAGGGACAGGCCTACCCATGAGCAGTTCTTC. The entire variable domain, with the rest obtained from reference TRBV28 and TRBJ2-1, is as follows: DVKVTQSSRYLVKRTGEKVFLECVQDMDHENMFWYRQDPGLGLRLIYFSYDVKMKEKGDIPEGYSVSREKKERFSLILESASTNQTSMYLCASSFRDRPTHEQFFGPGTRLTVL.

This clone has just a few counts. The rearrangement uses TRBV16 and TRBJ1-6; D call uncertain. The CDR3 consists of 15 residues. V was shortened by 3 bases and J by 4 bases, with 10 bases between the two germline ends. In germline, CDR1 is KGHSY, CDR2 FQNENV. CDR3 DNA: TGTGCCAGCAGCCATGGGTCACCTTATAATTCACCCCTCCACTTT. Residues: CASSHGSPYNSPLHF.

CDR3 DNA sequence: TGTGCCAGCAGTGAAGCGCCCCCATCACCGACAACTAATGAAAAACTGTTTTTT. This translates into CASSEAPPSPTTNEKLFF. The V and J genes are TRBV6-1 and TRBJ1-4; D unresolved. Trimming removed 0 bases from V and 0 bases from J, with 14 bases in between. The CDR3 covers 18 residues. Germline V gene sequence: CDR1 MNHNS, CDR2 SASEGT.

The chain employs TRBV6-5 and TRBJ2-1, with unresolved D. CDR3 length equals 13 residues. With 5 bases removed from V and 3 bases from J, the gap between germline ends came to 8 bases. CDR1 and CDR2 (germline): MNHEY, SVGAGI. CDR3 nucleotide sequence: TGTGCCAGCAGTCTCGACGGCTACAATGAGCAGTTCTTC. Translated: CASSLDGYNEQFF.

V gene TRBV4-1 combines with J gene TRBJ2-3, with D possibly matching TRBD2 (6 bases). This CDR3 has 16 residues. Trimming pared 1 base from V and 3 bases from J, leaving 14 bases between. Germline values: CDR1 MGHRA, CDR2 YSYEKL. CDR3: CASSQGPGRGTDTQYF. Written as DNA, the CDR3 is TGCGCCAGCAGCCAAGGTCCCGGGAGAGGGACAGATACGCAGTATTTT.

The CDR3 DNA is TGTGCCATCAGTGAGCGGGGGGGGACTCACACTGAAGCTTTCTTT. Translation gives CAISERGGTHTEAFF. V gene TRBV10-3 combines with J gene TRBJ1-1; D possibly corresponds to TRBD1 (5 bases). V shed 2 bases and J shed 3 bases, with 13 bases lying between them. The CDR3 consists of 15 residues. The germline CDR1 and CDR2 sequences are ENHRY and SYGVKD.

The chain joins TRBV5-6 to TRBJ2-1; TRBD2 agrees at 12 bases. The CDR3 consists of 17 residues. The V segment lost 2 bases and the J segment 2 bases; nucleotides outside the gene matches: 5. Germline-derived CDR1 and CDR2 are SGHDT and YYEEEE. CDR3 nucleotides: TGTGCCAGCAGCTTCGGGACTAGCGGGTTTCCCTACAATGAGCAGTTCTTC. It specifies CASSFGTSGFPYNEQFF.

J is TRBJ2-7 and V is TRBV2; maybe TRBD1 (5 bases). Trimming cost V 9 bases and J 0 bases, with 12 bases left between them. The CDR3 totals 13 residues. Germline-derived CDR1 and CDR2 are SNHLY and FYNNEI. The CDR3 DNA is TGTGCCAGTCAGGGTCCATCCTCCTACGAGCAGTACTTC. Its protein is CASQGPSSYEQYF.